The 14 T cell receptor beta chains reported below all come from one sample, sequenced in a study of cytomegalovirus exposure and HLA in healthy donors. Generated by immunoSEQ multiplex PCR, the TCRdb table keeps only in-frame clones and is missing some. The table has 150,000 to 250,000 clones, roughly 81% seen once. The specimen sequenced was PBMCs. Receptors were obtained from a woman in her 30s in good health and CMV-seronegative.

This clone was observed once. The genes are TRBV18 and TRBJ2-7; TRBD2 aligns across 8 bases. The CDR3 extends over 13 amino acids. The V gene end was trimmed by 4 bases and the J gene end by 6 bases; junction bases not matched to a gene: 5. The V gene's germline CDR1 is KGHSH and CDR2 LQKENI. The DNA of the CDR3 is TGTGCCAGCTCACGAGCGGGAGAACCCGAGCAGTACTTC. Its translation is CASSRAGEPEQYF.

The chain combines TRBV5-1 with TRBJ2-4; TRBD1 matches 8 bases. This CDR3 has 14 amino acids. Germline assignment: CDR1 SGHRS and CDR2 YFSETQ. Unmatched junction bases numbered 9, after V lost 5 bases and J lost 8 bases. This CDR3 is CASRPGQGEDIQYF. In DNA, the CDR3 is TGCGCCAGCAGGCCCGGACAGGGAGAAGACATTCAGTACTTC.

This chain joins TRBV30 and TRBJ2-1; 10 bases match TRBD2. CDR1 is GTSNPN and CDR2 is SVGIG in the germline V gene (reference sequence). V was pared by 3 bases and J by 3 bases, with 2 bases of the junction left unmatched. The CDR3 runs to 14 residues. Here the CDR3 reads CAWRGLASYNEQFF. CDR3 nucleotides: TGTGCCTGGAGGGGACTAGCGAGCTACAATGAGCAGTTCTTC.

The chain combines TRBV28 with TRBJ2-2, with 11 positions matching TRBD1. The V gene end was trimmed by 3 bases and the J gene end by 3 bases; junction bases not matched to a gene: 3. CDR1 is MDHEN, CDR2 SYDVKM, per germline. The CDR3 covers 16 residues. In DNA, the CDR3 is TGTGCCAGCAGTTTGGACAGGGGGCAGGACACCGGGGAGCTGTTTTTT. Its translation: CASSLDRGQDTGELFF.

The chain carries TRBV2 and TRBJ1-2; TRBD1 matches at 9 bases. Germline V gene sequence: CDR1 SNHLY, CDR2 FYNNEI. The CDR3 is 13 residues long. The V gene end was trimmed by 9 bases and the J gene end by 5 bases; junction bases not matched to a gene: 7. The CDR3 protein is CARGTGSGYGYTF. In DNA, the CDR3 is TGTGCCAGGGGGACAGGGTCGGGTTATGGCTACACCTTC.

This clone has just a few counts. This chain uses TRBV29-1 with TRBJ1-1, with TRBD1 matching over 9 bases. The CDR3 totals 13 residues. V dropped 6 bases and J dropped 3; count of bases not matched to a gene: 5. The V gene's germline CDR1 is SQVTM and CDR2 ANQGSEA. Here the CDR3 reads CSVGDRVYTEAFF. The CDR3 nucleotides are TGCAGCGTGGGGGACAGGGTGTACACTGAAGCTTTCTTT.

The CDR3 nucleotides read TGTGCCAGTAGTTCCCCCCCAGCGGTCGAGCAGTACTTC. Amino acid sequence: CASSSPPAVEQYF. The rearrangement links TRBV19 to TRBJ2-7; maybe TRBD2 (5 bases). V was cut by 5 bases and J by 6 bases, with 14 bases left in between. Looked up from germline, CDR1 is LNHDA and CDR2 is SQIVND (reference sequence). The CDR3 runs 13 residues.

This chain links TRBV4-1 with TRBJ1-1; 8 bases agree with TRBD1. The germline CDR1 and CDR2 sequences are MGHRA and YSYEKL. CDR3 length: 14 residues. V was clipped by 4 bases and J by 0 bases; unmatched bases: 1. CDR3 sequence reads: CASSPDRVNTEAFF. Written as DNA, the CDR3 is TGCGCCAGCAGCCCGGACAGGGTGAACACTGAAGCTTTCTTT.

This clone came up once. The rearrangement joins TRBV11-2 to TRBJ1-1; D unresolved. Trimming cost V 2 bases and J 4 bases, with 11 bases left between them. This CDR3 spans 14 amino acids. CDR1 is SGHAT, CDR2 FQNNGV, per germline. Here the CDR3 DNA reads TGTGCCAGCAGCTTAATTAGATCGGGCACTGAAGCTTTCTTT. This gives the protein CASSLIRSGTEAFF. Full variable domain (rest looked up from reference TRBV11-2 and TRBJ1-1): EAGVAQSPRYKIIEKRQSVAFWCNPISGHATLYWYQQILGQGPKLLIQFQNNGVVDDSQLPKDRFSAERLKGVDSTLKIQPAKLEDSAVYLCASSLIRSGTEAFFGQGTRLTVV.

This chain joins TRBV7-9 and TRBJ1-2, with TRBD1 as a possible D gene (5 bases). The V gene lost 5 bases and the J gene lost 6 bases, with 16 bases spanning the gap. Germline V gene lookup returns CDR1 SEHNR and CDR2 FQNEAQ (reference sequence). This CDR3 comprises 14 residues. CDR3 protein: CASSPRAAGDGYTF. The CDR3, as DNA: TGTGCCAGCAGCCCCAGGGCGGCCGGCGATGGCTACACCTTC.

This chain joins TRBV6-4 and TRBJ2-1, with TRBD2 identical over 8 bases. From germline, CDR1 is MRHNA and CDR2 SNTAGT. V was pared by 0 bases and J by 12 bases, with 10 bases of the junction left unmatched. The CDR3 spans 15 residues. Written as DNA, the CDR3 is TGTGCCAGCAGTGACTCTCTAGCGGGCCCCGGGGGGCAGTTCTTC. Residues: CASSDSLAGPGGQFF.

V is TRBV18 and J is TRBJ1-2, with 10 nucleotides matching TRBD1. Germline lookup yields CDR1 KGHSH and CDR2 LQKENI. The CDR3 is made up of 14 amino acids. J gave up 8 bases and V 5 bases, and 8 bases lay outside the gene matches. The CDR3 sequence: CASSSDRGLGGYTF. The CDR3 nucleotides are TGTGCCAGCTCATCCGACAGGGGGCTTGGGGGCTACACCTTC. Together with reference TRBV18 and TRBJ1-2, the CDR3 gives the full variable domain: NAGVMQNPRHLVRRRGQEARLRCSPMKGHSHVYWYRQLPEEGLKFMVYLQKENIIDESGMPKERFSAEFPKEGPSILRIQQVVRGDSAAYFCASSSDRGLGGYTFGSGTRLTVV.

This sequence joins TRBV5-1 and TRBJ1-3; D perhaps matches TRBD1 (6 bases). The CDR3 spans 16 residues. Germline values: CDR1 SGHRS, CDR2 YFSETQ. V lost 0 bases, J lost 6 bases, and 16 bases lay in between. Written as DNA, the CDR3 is TGCGCCAGCAGCTTGGGCCCCGGGACAATGGAAAACACCATATATTTT. It translates to CASSLGPGTMENTIYF.

The chain employs TRBV4-1 and TRBJ2-1; D is perhaps TRBD1 (6 bases). CDR1 is MGHRA and CDR2 is YSYEKL in the germline V gene. The V gene lost 0 bases and the J gene lost 5 bases, with 14 bases spanning the gap. The CDR3 spans 16 residues. The CDR3 is CASSQEGARKNNEQFF. CDR3 sequence (DNA): TGCGCCAGCAGCCAAGAGGGGGCCAGGAAGAACAATGAGCAGTTCTTC.